The T cell receptor beta chain under discussion was sequenced for a study of blood T cells in healthy people across ages. It was with a sample-barcoded 5' primer and a J-beta primer mix that a second PCR of roughly 7 to 12 cycles was run. MiXCR, run by TCRdb on the 5' RACE reads, gives a single entry per CDR3 protein. The table shows hundreds of thousands of distinct CDR3 sequences, with roughly a quarter occurring only once. The extraction recovered at least 6 micrograms of total RNA per sample. The CDR3 is made up of 17 amino acids. The V gene end was trimmed by 2 bases and the J gene end by 6 bases; junction bases not matched to a gene: 9. Looked up from germline, CDR1 is SGHRS and CDR2 is YFSETQ. Separately, the same data were catalogued under a study of T cells of mothers and their children. Turning to that study: Three healthy Caucasian mothers and their six children donated. Across the analysis, no persistent microchimeric T cell clones were detected.

The TCR was taken from a boy younger than 10 in good health. The rearrangement uses TRBV5-1 and TRBJ2-1; the match to TRBD2 covers 12 bases. Sequenced material: blood. The CDR3 bases are TGCGCCAGCAGCTTTTCGACTAGCGGGAGCCCTTCCAATGAGCAGTTCTTC. Its translation: CASSFSTSGSPSNEQFF.